The source of this T cell receptor beta chain is a study of beta chain features in type 1 diabetes. The CDR3 is 12 residues long. The V and J ends lost 1 base and 16 bases respectively, with 15 bases between them. Germline-derived CDR1 and CDR2 are SGHTS and YDEGEE. This clone was observed a handful of times. The whole isolated RNA underwent reverse transcription, so sequencing captured expressed TCRB transcripts. The data were produced by immunoSEQ multiplex PCR, yet TCRdb's version contains in-frame clones alone and is incomplete. Found here are about 140,000 clones, roughly 10% of them singletons; the top ten hold about 0.6%.

The source material was central memory CD4+ T cells from blood. The chain carries TRBV5-8 and TRBJ1-3, with D possibly being TRBD1 (5 bases). The TCR originated in a woman aged 40 to 49 in good health. CDR3 DNA: TGTGCCAGCAGCTTGTTGCAATCTCGGGGGTATTTT. Amino acid sequence: CASSLLQSRGYF.